This record looks at one T cell receptor (beta chain) sequence and its context. What it binds is unknown. The data originate from a study of cytomegalovirus exposure and HLA in healthy donors. Overall study: Early release data held some 80 million unique TCRs from HLA-typed donors.

Germline CDR1 LGHNA, CDR2 YNFKEQ. V shed 0 bases and J shed 0 bases, with 9 bases lying between them. The CDR3 consists of 16 residues. PCR amplification relied on 60 Vbeta primers (plus 13 Jbeta primers). The data were produced by immunoSEQ multiplex PCR, yet TCRdb's version contains in-frame clones alone and is incomplete. The sample carries about 240,000 clones, 75% to 85% recorded once. Study-level findings and limits: Productive rates of about 87% or about 30% were seen for most TCR beta V segments in an earlier analysis.

The sample taken for sequencing was PBMCs. The V call is TRBV4-2, the J call TRBJ1-3; D unclear. The clonotype originates from a woman aged 55-69 years in good health and CMV-seropositive. For the CDR3, the DNA is TGTGCCAGCAGCCAAGATGGGCACCTCTCTGGAAACACCATATATTTT. Protein sequence: CASSQDGHLSGNTIYF.